A selection of T cell receptor beta chains follows, all from one sample in a study of blood T cell repertoires in COVID-19. The data were produced by immunoSEQ multiplex PCR, yet TCRdb's version contains in-frame clones alone and is incomplete. The profile shows roughly 130,000 clones, around 80% of them singletons. The specimen sequenced was peripheral blood. These receptors all come from a man aged 55 to 70 with active or convalescent COVID-19. Each CDR3 is given with its conserved first and last residue. The D gene is left open where the match is weak. Size values are once, few and many counts, or a class for expanded clones, and some rows have none.

NA	NA	TRBV28	TRBJ2-1	CASSPLVQGARRDNEQFF	TGTGCCAGCAGTCCACTAGTACAGGGCGCAAGGCGGGACAATGAGCAGTTCTTC
NA	TRBD2	TRBV4-1	TRBJ2-7	CASSHASGLAGEEDEQYF	TGCGCCAGCAGCCACGCCTCCGGACTAGCGGGAGAGGAGGACGAGCAGTACTTC
NA	TRBD2	TRBV19	TRBJ2-7	CATSGLSNYEQYF	TGTGCCACCTCGGGACTATCGAACTACGAGCAGTACTTC
NA	TRBD2	TRBV27	TRBJ2-1	CASSLAGTSKHEQFF	TGTGCCAGCAGTTTAGCCGGGACTAGTAAGCATGAGCAGTTCTTC
NA	NA	TRBV5-1	TRBJ1-1	CASIEGVNTEAFF	TGCGCCAGCATAGAGGGTGTGAACACTGAAGCTTTCTTT
few	TRBD1	TRBV28	TRBJ2-7	CATEQGPPGEQYF	TGTGCCACCGAACAGGGGCCCCCTGGGGAGCAGTACTTC
NA	NA	TRBV25-1	TRBJ2-2	CASSGQNTGELFF	TGTGCCAGCAGTGGTCAGAACACCGGGGAGCTGTTTTTT
NA	NA	TRBV6-1	TRBJ2-3	CASSEFGGSASTDTQYF	TGTGCCAGCAGTGAATTTGGGGGGAGCGCGAGCACAGATACGCAGTATTTT
NA	NA	TRBV5-4	TRBJ2-7	CASSRDSHHYEQYF	TGTGCCAGCAGCCGGGACTCCCACCACTACGAGCAGTACTTC
NA	NA	TRBV6-1	TRBJ2-1	CASSELSQGEGGPYNEQFF	TGTGCCAGCAGTGAATTGTCGCAGGGTGAGGGAGGCCCCTACAATGAGCAGTTCTTC
NA	TRBD1	TRBV28	TRBJ1-3	CASVKTGNFGNTIYF	TGTGCCAGTGTCAAGACAGGGAATTTTGGAAACACCATATATTTT
NA	NA	TRBV18	TRBJ2-5	CASSPSPPMQETQYF	TGTGCCAGCTCACCAAGCCCGCCGATGCAAGAGACCCAGTACTTC
NA	NA	TRBV21-1	TRBJ2-3	CQERPPGDTQYF	TGTCAAGAGCGGCCCCCGGGGGATACGCAGTATTTT
NA	TRBD1	TRBV24-1	TRBJ2-6	CATSTGETSSGANVLTF	TGTGCCACCAGTACAGGGGAGACCTCCTCTGGGGCCAACGTCCTGACTTTC
few	NA	TRBV28	TRBJ1-6	CASSLRWAGHSPLHF	TGTGCCAGCAGTTTACGTTGGGCGGGCCATTCACCCCTCCACTTT
NA	TRBD2	TRBV10-1	TRBJ2-7	CASSERTSNYEQYF	TGCGCCAGCAGTGAGAGGACTAGTAACTACGAGCAGTACTTC
NA	TRBD1	TRBV6-5	TRBJ1-5	CASSGTGYGNQPQHF	TGTGCCAGCAGCGGGACAGGATACGGCAATCAGCCCCAGCATTTT